These 18 T cell receptor beta chains share one sample of origin, sequenced in a study of T cell responses to AZD1222 COVID-19 vaccine. Produced via immunoSEQ multiplex PCR; TCRdb's table is partial and in-frame only. The data hold approximately 84,000 clones, with 70% to 90% observed a single time. Source: peripheral blood, taken 28 days after the second AZD1222 dose. The receptor set was obtained from an adult who received the AZD1222 COVID-19 vaccine.

This chain joins TRBV19 and TRBJ2-7; D may be TRBD2 (6 bases). The CDR3 extends over 14 amino acids. From germline, CDR1 is LNHDA and CDR2 SQIVND (reference sequence). The V end lost 11 bases, the J end lost 0 bases, and 17 bases lay between the germline ends. The CDR3 sequence: CASNGGVSSYEQYF. The DNA of the CDR3 is TGTGCCTCTAACGGAGGGGTGAGCTCCTACGAGCAGTACTTC.

The table lists this clone with a count of one. V usage is TRBV15 and J usage is TRBJ1-6, with D possibly TRBD1 on 6 matching bases. Germline CDR1 is LNHNV and CDR2 is YYDKDF (reference sequence). The length of the CDR3 is 15 residues. Trimming shortened V by 3 bases and J by 9 bases, and 15 bases separated the two germline ends. This CDR3 reads CATSSSAEGGSPLHF. CDR3 DNA: TGTGCCACCAGCAGCTCAGCGGAGGGGGGTTCACCCCTCCACTTT. The full variable domain, its missing parts supplied by reference TRBV15 and TRBJ1-6, is DAMVIQNPRYQVTQFGKPVTLSCSQTLNHNVMYWYQQKSSQAPKLLFHYYDKDFNNEADTPDNFQSRRPNTSFCFLDIRSPGLGDTAMYLCATSSSAEGGSPLHFGNGTRLTVT.

The chain carries TRBV6-5 and TRBJ1-1; D is uncertain. Between the trimmed V and J ends, which lost 11 bases and 0 bases, there was a span of 13 bases. Germline V gene lookup returns CDR1 MNHEY and CDR2 SVGAGI. The CDR3 totals 13 residues. CDR3 sequence reads: CAAGRAMNTEAFF. The CDR3, as DNA: TGTGCCGCCGGGAGGGCCATGAACACTGAAGCTTTCTTT.

The chain has TRBV4-1 and TRBJ2-4; 11 positions match TRBD2. Germline values: CDR1 MGHRA, CDR2 YSYEKL. V dropped 3 bases and J dropped 0; count of bases not matched to a gene: 4. The CDR3 extends over 17 amino acids. The CDR3: CASSQLSGGVAKNIQYF. In DNA form, the CDR3 reads TGCGCCAGCAGCCAGCTTAGCGGGGGGGTAGCCAAAAACATTCAGTACTTC.

V gene TRBV27 combines with J gene TRBJ2-3; possibly TRBD2 for D (6 bases). V lost 5 bases and J 4 bases, leaving 16 bases between the germline ends. Germline assignment: CDR1 MNHEY and CDR2 SMNVEV (reference sequence). The CDR3 length is 15 residues. This CDR3 is CASSPETRFPDTQYF. CDR3 DNA sequence: TGTGCCAGCAGTCCGGAGACTAGATTCCCAGATACGCAGTATTTT.

The V call is TRBV4-1, the J call TRBJ1-6, with D uncertain. The V and J ends lost 4 bases and 0 bases respectively, with 10 bases between them. CDR1 and CDR2 (germline): MGHRA, YSYEKL. This CDR3 is built from 16 residues. The CDR3 DNA is TGCGCCAGCAGCCTAGAGCGCCGCTCCTATAATTCACCCCTCCACTTT. Its protein is CASSLERRSYNSPLHF.

The chain carries TRBV10-1 and TRBJ2-2; D gene uncertain. Germline V gene data show CDR1 as WNHNN and CDR2 as SYGVQD (reference sequence). The CDR3 is 16 residues long. V was cut by 3 bases and J by 6 bases, with 17 bases left in between. CDR3 DNA sequence: TGCGCCAGCAGTGAATCTCGGCCAGGCGTTCCCGGGGAGCTGTTTTTT. It encodes CASSESRPGVPGELFF.

The chain recombines TRBV11-2 with TRBJ1-1, with no clear D. V shed 5 bases and J shed 3 bases, with 19 bases lying between them. The CDR3 has 16 amino acids. CDR1 is SGHAT and CDR2 is FQNNGV in the germline V gene. The DNA of the CDR3 is TGTGCCAGCAGCCCATACCCAGGCAGTACGGACACTGAAGCTTTCTTT. It codes for CASSPYPGSTDTEAFF.

This clone was observed a few times. CDR3: CASSPSKGATGELFF. As DNA, the CDR3 is TGCGCCAGCAGCCCCAGTAAGGGGGCCACCGGGGAGCTGTTTTTT. The V and J genes are TRBV4-1 and TRBJ2-2, with 7 bases identical to TRBD1. The CDR3 has 15 residues. Germline V CDR1 and CDR2: MGHRA, YSYEKL. With V trimmed by 4 bases and J by 4 bases, 6 bases remained unmatched.

In its sample, this clone was seen once. The chain links TRBV2 to TRBJ1-1; D uncertain. V gave up 3 bases and J gave up 0 bases, with 8 bases separating them. The germline gives CDR1 SNHLY, CDR2 FYNNEI. The CDR3 is made up of 14 amino acids. This CDR3 reads CASSELFMNTEAFF. Here the CDR3 DNA reads TGTGCCAGCAGTGAGCTGTTCATGAACACTGAAGCTTTCTTT. Using reference TRBV2 and TRBJ1-1 for the parts outside the CDR3, the full variable domain is EPEVTQTPSHQVTQMGQEVILRCVPISNHLYFYWYRQILGQKVEFLVSFYNNEISEKSEIFDDQFSVERPDGSNFTLKIRSTKLEDSAMYFCASSELFMNTEAFFGQGTRLTVV.

This clone was observed once. The chain carries TRBV15 and TRBJ1-4; no clear D. Looked up from germline, CDR1 is LNHNV and CDR2 is YYDKDF (reference sequence). V was pared by 0 bases and J by 5 bases, with 1 base between. The CDR3 loop spans 12 amino acids. Here the CDR3 DNA reads TGTGCCACCAGCAGAGAGAATGAAAAACTGTTTTTT. Translation: CATSRENEKLFF.

The rearrangement uses TRBV5-5 and TRBJ1-1; D may be TRBD1 (5 bases). CDR3 length: 13 amino acids. The germline V and J ends were trimmed by 3 bases and 11 bases, with 17 bases remaining between them. CDR1 and CDR2 (germline): SGHKS, YYEKEE (reference sequence). CDR3 loop: CASSWRQSPRAFF. CDR3 DNA: TGTGCCAGCAGCTGGAGACAGTCACCTCGGGCTTTCTTT.

The chain joins TRBV23-1 to TRBJ2-2, with D perhaps TRBD1 (5 bases). TRBV23-1 is marked as an open reading frame, function uncertain. Deletions cut 0 bases from V and 3 bases from J, with 8 bases between. This CDR3 contains 15 residues. The CDR3 bases are TGCGCCAGCAGTCAATCCCAAGGGGACACCGGGGAGCTGTTTTTT. Encoded protein: CASSQSQGDTGELFF.

In nucleotides, the CDR3 is TGTGCCAGTAGTATAGTTTTAGACACTGAAGCTTTCTTT. Amino acids: CASSIVLDTEAFF. V usage is TRBV19 and J usage is TRBJ1-1, with D unresolved. Trimming pared 1 base from V and 3 bases from J, leaving 6 bases between. Per the germline V gene, CDR1 is LNHDA and CDR2 is SQIVND (reference sequence). The CDR3 runs 13 residues.

This clone was recorded many times. The chain joins TRBV6-6 to TRBJ2-5; the match to TRBD2 covers 7 bases. Germline CDR1 MNHNY, CDR2 SVGAGI (reference sequence). V dropped 9 bases and J dropped 5; count of bases not matched to a gene: 18. The CDR3 loop spans 16 amino acids. The CDR3 loop is CASTPESGERIETQYF. CDR3 sequence (DNA): TGTGCCAGTACCCCGGAAAGCGGGGAGAGGATTGAGACCCAGTACTTC.

The chain couples TRBV13 to TRBJ1-2, with a weak D call TRBD1 (6 bases). Germline CDR1 reads PRHDT; CDR2 reads FYEKMQ (reference sequence). The V gene lost 1 base and the J gene lost 2 bases, with 14 bases spanning the gap. The CDR3 is 16 residues long. The CDR3 sequence: CASSLVRGQMNYGYTF. The CDR3 DNA reads as TGTGCCAGCAGCTTAGTGCGCGGACAGATGAACTATGGCTACACCTTC.

This chain links TRBV19 with TRBJ2-5, with D unresolved. The CDR3 sequence is 13 residues long. Trimming took off 2 bases at V and 8 bases at J, with 12 bases between the two ends. Germline loops: CDR1 LNHDA, CDR2 SQIVND (reference sequence). The CDR3 DNA reads TGTGCCAGTAGTATACGACTTCTGGATACCCAGTACTTC. Amino acid sequence: CASSIRLLDTQYF.

The chain couples TRBV19 to TRBJ1-1; possible D gene TRBD1, 6 bases. V gave up 1 base and J gave up 0 bases, with 6 bases separating them. This CDR3 has 14 residues. Germline V gene sequence: CDR1 LNHDA, CDR2 SQIVND (reference sequence). For the CDR3, the DNA is TGTGCCAGTAGTATAGGGACAGTGAACACTGAAGCTTTCTTT. This sequence encodes CASSIGTVNTEAFF.